These 14 T cell receptor beta chains were all obtained from the same sample, sequenced in a study of T cell changes during pregnancy in multiple sclerosis. The data were produced by immunoSEQ multiplex PCR, yet TCRdb's version contains in-frame clones alone and is incomplete. The data show 50,000 to 65,000 clones, with approximately 91% seen just once and around 0.38% held by the top ten. The source was CD4+ T cells from peripheral blood mononuclear cells, collected in the third trimester of pregnancy. The receptors were gathered from a female donor with multiple sclerosis, enrolled in a pregnancy study.

Here the CDR3 DNA reads TGTGCCAGTAACCCGGGCGGACAGGGATATTACGAGCAGTACTTC. It yields the protein CASNPGGQGYYEQYF. This sequence joins TRBV19 and TRBJ2-7; 8 bases are a match to TRBD1. The CDR3 has 15 amino acids. Germline values: CDR1 LNHDA, CDR2 SQIVND (reference sequence). Trimming took 7 bases from V and 4 from J; bases not matched to a gene: 12.

In DNA form, the CDR3 reads TGTGCCAGCTTACAGGCCCCGAACACTGAAGCTTTCTTT. Its protein product is CASLQAPNTEAFF. This rearrangement joins TRBV4-2 to TRBJ1-1; tentative D call: TRBD1 (5 bases). The CDR3 totals 13 residues. V shed 8 bases and J shed 1 base, with 11 bases lying between them. From germline, CDR1 is LGHNA and CDR2 YNFKEQ.

The chain recombines TRBV5-1 with TRBJ1-4; the match to TRBD1 covers 8 bases. The CDR3 consists of 15 residues. The germline V gene encodes CDR1 SGHRS and CDR2 YFSETQ. The J segment lost 5 bases and the V segment lost 5 bases, leaving 8 bases of the junction unmatched. CDR3 protein: CASRSGQGHNEKLFF. The CDR3 nucleotides are TGCGCCAGCAGATCCGGACAGGGCCACAATGAAAAACTGTTTTTT.

The chain is built from TRBV2 and TRBJ1-1; the D gene is possibly TRBD1 (5 bases). Germline V gene lookup returns CDR1 SNHLY and CDR2 FYNNEI. Trimming removed 2 bases at V and 1 base at J, with 8 bases between. The CDR3 extends over 14 amino acids. The CDR3 loop is CASSELRENTEAFF. The CDR3 DNA sequence: TGTGCCAGCAGTGAACTCAGGGAGAACACTGAAGCTTTCTTT.

This clone has more than one count but fewer than ten. V usage is TRBV30 and J usage is TRBJ2-1, with D tentatively TRBD1 (5 bases). Germline lookup yields CDR1 GTSNPN and CDR2 SVGIG (reference sequence). The CDR3 length is 14 residues. V lost 8 bases and J 9 bases, leaving 23 bases between the germline ends. The CDR3 nucleotides read TGTGCCCGTAACTACCGAACCCTAGGGGTTGAGCAGTTCTTC. Translation: CARNYRTLGVEQFF. The full variable domain, its missing parts supplied by reference TRBV30 and TRBJ2-1, is SQTIHQWPATLVQPVGSPLSLECTVEGTSNPNLYWYRQAAGRGLQLLFYSVGIGQISSEVPQNLSASRPQDRQFILSSKKLLLSDSGFYLCARNYRTLGVEQFFGPGTRLTVL.

This clone showed up just once. This rearrangement joins TRBV5-1 to TRBJ2-1; TRBD1 matches 10 bases. The CDR3 length is 15 residues. After removal of 5 bases from V and 6 bases from J, the junction contained 8 bases not matched to a gene. In germline, CDR1 is SGHRS, CDR2 YFSETQ. The CDR3 DNA is TGCGCCAGCAGACCGGACAGGGGGAAGAGCAATGAGCAGTTCTTC. Encoded protein: CASRPDRGKSNEQFF.

The chain combines TRBV6-1 with TRBJ2-5, with TRBD1 as a possible D gene (5 bases). This CDR3 spans 14 amino acids. V was trimmed by 6 bases and J by 0 bases, leaving 11 bases between them. Germline CDR1 reads MNHNS; CDR2 reads SASEGT. In nucleotides, the CDR3 is TGTGCCAGCAGGGGGCATCTGTACCAAGAGACCCAGTACTTC. Amino acid sequence: CASRGHLYQETQYF.

J is TRBJ2-5 and V is TRBV7-6; 15 bases agree with TRBD2. V shed 3 bases, J shed 5 bases, and the junction held 10 bases outside the gene matches. The CDR3 runs to 18 residues. Germline CDR1 is SGHVS and CDR2 is FNYEAQ. CDR3 in amino acids: CASSFGLAGGLVWETQYF. The CDR3 DNA is TGTGCCAGCAGCTTTGGACTAGCGGGGGGGCTGGTCTGGGAGACCCAGTACTTC.

V is TRBV5-1 and J is TRBJ1-4; the D gene is possibly TRBD1 (5 bases). CDR1 and CDR2 from the germline V gene are SGHRS and YFSETQ. This CDR3 comprises 16 residues. V dropped 4 bases and J dropped 2 bases, with 15 bases sitting between them. CDR3 nucleotides: TGCGCCAGCAGCCGATCAGGGTCACAGACTAATGAAAAACTGTTTTTT. It encodes CASSRSGSQTNEKLFF.

The chain links TRBV4-3 to TRBJ2-3; TRBD2 agrees at 9 bases. The germline V gene has CDR1 LGHNA and CDR2 YSLEER. The J segment lost 3 bases and the V segment lost 3 bases, leaving 13 bases of the junction unmatched. The CDR3 is made up of 18 amino acids. CDR3 residues: CASSQRGSSGGATDTQYF. The CDR3 DNA sequence: TGCGCCAGCAGCCAGCGGGGCAGTAGCGGGGGCGCAACAGATACGCAGTATTTT.

The chain joins TRBV7-9 to TRBJ1-2; TRBD1 matches at 9 bases. The CDR3 contains 15 residues. CDR1 and CDR2 (germline): SEHNR, FQNEAQ (reference sequence). Trimming at V came to 7 bases and at J to 8 bases, leaving 14 bases not matched to a gene. In DNA form, the CDR3 reads TGTGCCAGCACCGCCAACGAACAGGGGGCGAGGGGCTACACCTTC. It translates to CASTANEQGARGYTF.

The chain combines TRBV9 with TRBJ1-3; D not resolved. The V gene's germline CDR1 is SGDLS and CDR2 YYNGEE. The V gene lost 1 base and the J gene lost 3 bases, with 8 bases spanning the gap. This CDR3 is 14 amino acids long. The CDR3 nucleotides are TGTGCCAGCAGCGTATATAACAGTGGAAACACCATATATTTT. It yields the protein CASSVYNSGNTIYF.

The rearrangement uses TRBV30 and TRBJ1-4; D is perhaps TRBD1 (5 bases). CDR3 length equals 12 residues. Trimming removed 2 bases from V and 8 bases from J, with 9 bases in between. The germline V gene encodes CDR1 GTSNPN and CDR2 SVGIG (reference sequence). The CDR3 region is CAWSRGGEKLFF. The CDR3 DNA sequence: TGTGCCTGGAGTAGGGGAGGGGAAAAACTGTTTTTT. Complete variable domain (other parts from reference TRBV30 and TRBJ1-4): SQTIHQWPATLVQPVGSPLSLECTVEGTSNPNLYWYRQAAGRGLQLLFYSVGIGQISSEVPQNLSASRPQDRQFILSSKKLLLSDSGFYLCAWSRGGEKLFFGSGTQLSVL.

The V and J genes are TRBV4-2 and TRBJ2-6; D gene ambiguous. CDR3 length equals 17 residues. V lost 0 bases and J 0 bases, leaving 9 bases between the germline ends. CDR1 is LGHNA and CDR2 is YNFKEQ in the germline V gene. The CDR3 DNA reads TGTGCCAGCAGCCAAGATTGGGCCAACTCTGGGGCCAACGTCCTGACTTTC. Its protein product is CASSQDWANSGANVLTF.